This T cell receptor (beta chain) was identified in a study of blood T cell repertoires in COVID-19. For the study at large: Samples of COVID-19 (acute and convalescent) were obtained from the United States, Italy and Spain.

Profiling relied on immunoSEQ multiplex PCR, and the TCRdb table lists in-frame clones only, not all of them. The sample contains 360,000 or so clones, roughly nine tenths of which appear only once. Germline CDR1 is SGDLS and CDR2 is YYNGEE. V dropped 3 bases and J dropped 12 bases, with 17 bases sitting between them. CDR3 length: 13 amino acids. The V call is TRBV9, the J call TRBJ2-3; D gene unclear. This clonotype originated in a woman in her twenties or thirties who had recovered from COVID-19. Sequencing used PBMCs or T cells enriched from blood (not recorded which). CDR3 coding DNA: TGTGCCAGCAGCGATCCTACCCTCGAGAGCCAGTATTTT. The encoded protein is CASSDPTLESQYF.